This passage covers 8 T cell receptor beta chains from one sample sequenced in a study of blood T cell repertoires in COVID-19. TCRdb keeps only in-frame clones here, not all; method: immunoSEQ multiplex PCR. The sample yields roughly 260,000 clones, roughly 86% seen once. The source material was peripheral blood. Receptors originate from a middle-aged man who had recovered from COVID-19.

The chain employs TRBV7-6 and TRBJ2-4; TRBD2 matches 8 bases. V lost 5 bases, J lost 7 bases, and 16 bases stayed unmatched. Germline CDR1 is SGHVS and CDR2 is FNYEAQ. The CDR3 consists of 17 residues. The CDR3: CASSPTSGLKGGNIQYF. DNA of the CDR3: TGTGCCAGCAGCCCAACTAGCGGACTAAAGGGGGGGAACATTCAGTACTTC. Combining the CDR3 with reference TRBV7-6 and TRBJ2-4 gives the whole variable domain GAGVSQSPRYKVTKRGQDVALRCDPISGHVSLYWYRQALGQGPEFLTYFNYEAQQDKSGLPNDRFSAERPEGSISTLTIQRTEQRDSAMYRCASSPTSGLKGGNIQYFGAGTRLSVL.

Here the CDR3 DNA reads TGTGCCAGTAGTATGGTACGGGGAGGGAAACTGTTTTTT. Its translation is CASSMVRGGKLFF. The rearrangement uses TRBV19 and TRBJ1-4, with D unclear. The germline V and J ends were trimmed by 3 bases and 11 bases, with 13 bases remaining between them. CDR1 is LNHDA, CDR2 SQIVND, per germline (reference sequence). There are 13 residues in the CDR3.

The chain employs TRBV5-1 and TRBJ2-7; weak D call: TRBD2 (5 bases). The CDR3 consists of 14 residues. Trimming removed 2 bases from V and 1 base from J, with 10 bases in between. CDR1 and CDR2 from the germline V gene are SGHRS and YFSETQ. The CDR3 coding sequence is TGCGCCAGCAGCTTTGGCGGACTTTCCTACGAGCAGTACTTC. This sequence encodes CASSFGGLSYEQYF. The variable domain in full, completed from reference TRBV5-1 and TRBJ2-7, reads KAGVTQTPRYLIKTRGQQVTLSCSPISGHRSVSWYQQTPGQGLQFLFEYFSETQRNKGNFPGRFSGRQFSNSRSEMNVSTLELGDSALYLCASSFGGLSYEQYFGPGTRLTVT.

This chain uses TRBV4-2 with TRBJ1-1; D remains unclear. Germline V lookup: CDR1 LGHNA, CDR2 YNFKEQ. V lost 0 bases and J lost 0, with 11 bases in between. The CDR3 is 16 amino acids. Here the CDR3 DNA reads TGTGCCAGCAGCCAAGAAATCAGGCAACTGAACACTGAAGCTTTCTTT. As protein: CASSQEIRQLNTEAFF.

In nucleotides, the CDR3 is TGTGCCAGCAGCGTAGCGAGCGGGAGGGGAGAGACCCAGTACTTC. It encodes CASSVASGRGETQYF. This rearrangement joins TRBV9 to TRBJ2-5; TRBD2 agrees at 10 bases. The V gene end was trimmed by 0 bases and the J gene end by 4 bases; junction bases not matched to a gene: 3. There are 15 residues in the CDR3. Germline loops: CDR1 SGDLS, CDR2 YYNGEE.

The genes are TRBV5-1 and TRBJ2-5, with 7 bases aligning to TRBD1. Trimming cost V 3 bases and J 2 bases; bases outside gene matches: 4. Germline V lookup: CDR1 SGHRS, CDR2 YFSETQ. The CDR3 sequence is 14 residues long. The CDR3 nucleotides are TGCGCCAGCAGCTGGGCAGGGGGTCAAGAGACCCAGTACTTC. It yields the protein CASSWAGGQETQYF.

This sequence joins TRBV10-1 and TRBJ2-7; tentative D call: TRBD2 (6 bases). Germline CDR1 and CDR2: WNHNN and SYGVQD (reference sequence). Trimming shortened V by 2 bases and J by 1 base, and 15 bases separated the two germline ends. The CDR3 spans 16 residues. The CDR3 bases are TGCGCCAGCAGTGAGGGGCTGGCGGGGACGTCCTACGAGCAGTACTTC. This codes for CASSEGLAGTSYEQYF.

This clone was recorded a few times. Here the CDR3 reads CASSASVTAYEQYF. CDR3 DNA sequence: TGTGCCAGTAGTGCCTCGGTGACTGCCTACGAGCAGTACTTC. This sequence joins TRBV19 and TRBJ2-7; D is unclear. Per germline, CDR1 LNHDA and CDR2 SQIVND (reference sequence). The ends were cut back, 5 bases at V and 2 bases at J, with 13 bases in the middle. This CDR3 is 14 amino acids long. Full variable domain (outside the CDR3, taken from reference TRBV19 and TRBJ2-7): DGGITQSPKYLFRKEGQNVTLSCEQNLNHDAMYWYRQDPGQGLRLIYYSQIVNDFQKGDIAEGYSVSREKKESFPLTVTSAQKNPTAFYLCASSASVTAYEQYFGPGTRLTVT.